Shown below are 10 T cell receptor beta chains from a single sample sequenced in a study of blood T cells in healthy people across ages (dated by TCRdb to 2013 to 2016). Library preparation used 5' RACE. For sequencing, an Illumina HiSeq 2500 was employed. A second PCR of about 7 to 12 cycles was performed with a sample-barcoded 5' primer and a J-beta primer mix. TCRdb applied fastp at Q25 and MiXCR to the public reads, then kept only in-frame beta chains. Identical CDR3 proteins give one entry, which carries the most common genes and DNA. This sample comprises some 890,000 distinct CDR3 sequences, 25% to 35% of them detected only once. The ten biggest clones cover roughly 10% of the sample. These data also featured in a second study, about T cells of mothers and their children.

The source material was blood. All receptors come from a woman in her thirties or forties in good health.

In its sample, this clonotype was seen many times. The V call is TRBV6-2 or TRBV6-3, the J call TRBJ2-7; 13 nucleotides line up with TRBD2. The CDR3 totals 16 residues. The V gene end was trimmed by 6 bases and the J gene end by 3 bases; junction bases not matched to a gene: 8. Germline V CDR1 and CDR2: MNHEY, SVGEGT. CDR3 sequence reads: CASRHLGTSGVYEQYF. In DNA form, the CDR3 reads TGTGCCAGCAGGCATCTTGGGACTAGCGGGGTCTACGAGCAGTACTTC.

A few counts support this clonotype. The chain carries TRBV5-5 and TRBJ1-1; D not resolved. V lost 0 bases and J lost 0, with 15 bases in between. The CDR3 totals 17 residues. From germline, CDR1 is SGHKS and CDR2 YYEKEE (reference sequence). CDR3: CASSLDQARSMNTEAFF. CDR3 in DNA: TGTGCCAGCAGCTTGGACCAGGCCCGATCGATGAACACTGAAGCTTTCTTT.

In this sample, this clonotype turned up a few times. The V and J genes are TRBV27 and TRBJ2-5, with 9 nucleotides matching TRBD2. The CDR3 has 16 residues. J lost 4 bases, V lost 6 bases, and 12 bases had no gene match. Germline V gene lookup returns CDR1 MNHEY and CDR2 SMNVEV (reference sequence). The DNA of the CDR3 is TGTGCCAGCAGCCGACGAGGTCTAGCGGGGAGAGAGACCCAGTACTTC. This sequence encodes CASSRRGLAGRETQYF.

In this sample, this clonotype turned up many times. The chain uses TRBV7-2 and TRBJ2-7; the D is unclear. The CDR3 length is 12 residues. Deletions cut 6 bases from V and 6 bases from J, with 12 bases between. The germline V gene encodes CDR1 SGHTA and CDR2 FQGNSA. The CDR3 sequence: CASSYPLSEQYF. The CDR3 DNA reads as TGTGCCAGCAGTTACCCCTTGAGCGAGCAGTACTTC.

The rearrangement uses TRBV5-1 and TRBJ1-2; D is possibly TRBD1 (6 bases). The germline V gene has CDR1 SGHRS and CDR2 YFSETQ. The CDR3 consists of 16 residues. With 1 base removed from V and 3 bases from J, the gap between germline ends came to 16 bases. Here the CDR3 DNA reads TGCGCCAGCAGCTTGTCCTTTTCAGGGGCGGACTATGGCTACACCTTC. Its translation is CASSLSFSGADYGYTF.

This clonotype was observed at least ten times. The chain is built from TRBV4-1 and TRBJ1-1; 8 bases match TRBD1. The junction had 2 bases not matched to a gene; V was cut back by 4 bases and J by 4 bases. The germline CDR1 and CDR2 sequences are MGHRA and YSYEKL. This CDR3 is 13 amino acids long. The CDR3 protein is CASSRQGTTEAFF. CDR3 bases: TGCGCCAGCAGCCGACAGGGGACCACTGAAGCTTTCTTT.

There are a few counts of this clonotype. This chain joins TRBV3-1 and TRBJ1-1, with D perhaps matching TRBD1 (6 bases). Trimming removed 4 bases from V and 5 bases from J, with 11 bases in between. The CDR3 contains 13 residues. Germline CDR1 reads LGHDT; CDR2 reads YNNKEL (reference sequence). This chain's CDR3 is CASSRNRDTEAFF. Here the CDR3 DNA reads TGTGCCAGCAGCCGGAACAGGGATACTGAAGCTTTCTTT. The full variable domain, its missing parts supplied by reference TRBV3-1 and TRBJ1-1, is DTAVSQTPKYLVTQMGNDKSIKCEQNLGHDTMYWYKQDSKKFLKIMFSYNNKELIINETVPNRFSPKSPDKAHLNLHINSLELGDSAVYFCASSRNRDTEAFFGQGTRLTVV.

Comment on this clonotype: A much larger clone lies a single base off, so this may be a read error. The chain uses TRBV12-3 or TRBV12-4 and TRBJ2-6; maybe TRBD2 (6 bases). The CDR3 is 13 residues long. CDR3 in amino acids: CVSKRAGTNVLTF. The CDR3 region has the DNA TGTGTATCAAAGCGGGCTGGGACCAACGTCCTGACTTTC.

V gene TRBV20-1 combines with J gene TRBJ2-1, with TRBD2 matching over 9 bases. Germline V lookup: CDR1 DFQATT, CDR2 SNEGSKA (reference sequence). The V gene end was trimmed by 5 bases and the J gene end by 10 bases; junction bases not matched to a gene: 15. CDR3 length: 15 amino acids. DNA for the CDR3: TGCAGTGCTTCCAGACCGGGACTAGCCCTACTAGAGCAGTTCTTC. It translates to CSASRPGLALLEQFF.

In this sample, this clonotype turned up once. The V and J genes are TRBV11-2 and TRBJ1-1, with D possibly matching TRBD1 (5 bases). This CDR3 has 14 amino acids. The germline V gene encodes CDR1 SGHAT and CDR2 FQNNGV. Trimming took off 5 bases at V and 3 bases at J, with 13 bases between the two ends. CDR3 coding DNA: TGTGCCAGCAGCCCCGGGACGGTGGACACTGAAGCTTTCTTT. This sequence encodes CASSPGTVDTEAFF.